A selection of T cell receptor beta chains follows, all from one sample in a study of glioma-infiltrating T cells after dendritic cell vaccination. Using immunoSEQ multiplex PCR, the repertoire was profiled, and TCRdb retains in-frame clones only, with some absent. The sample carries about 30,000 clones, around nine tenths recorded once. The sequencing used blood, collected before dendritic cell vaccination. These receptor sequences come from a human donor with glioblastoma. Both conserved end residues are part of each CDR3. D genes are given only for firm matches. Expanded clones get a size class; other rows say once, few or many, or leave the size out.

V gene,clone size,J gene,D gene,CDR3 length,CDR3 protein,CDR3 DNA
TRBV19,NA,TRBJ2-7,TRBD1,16,CASSIQAGTGSHEQYF,TGTGCCAGTAGTATCCAAGCCGGGACAGGGTCCCACGAGCAGTACTTC
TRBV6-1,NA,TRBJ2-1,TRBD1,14,CASRPGTETNEQFF,TGTGCCAGCAGGCCCGGGACAGAGACCAATGAGCAGTTCTTC
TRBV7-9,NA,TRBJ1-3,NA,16,CASALRQGTPGNTIYF,TGTGCCAGCGCCCTGAGGCAGGGGACACCTGGAAACACCATATATTTT
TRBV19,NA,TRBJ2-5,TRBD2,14,CASSTGLVVETQYF,TGTGCCAGTAGTACAGGACTAGTTGTGGAGACCCAGTACTTC
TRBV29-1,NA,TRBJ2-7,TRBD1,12,CSIGTGAYEQYF,TGCAGTATCGGGACAGGGGCCTACGAGCAGTACTTC
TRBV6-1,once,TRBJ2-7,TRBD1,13,CASVNQGAYEQYF,TGTGCCAGCGTTAACCAGGGGGCCTACGAGCAGTACTTC
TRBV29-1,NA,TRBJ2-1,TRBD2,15,CSELSRGGEYNEQFF,TGCAGCGAACTAAGTCGGGGGGGCGAGTACAATGAGCAGTTCTTC
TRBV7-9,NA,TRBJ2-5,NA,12,CASSPRSETQYF,TGTGCCAGCAGCCCCCGGTCCGAGACCCAGTACTTC
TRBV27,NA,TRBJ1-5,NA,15,CASRSRTASNQPQHF,TGTGCCAGCAGATCCCGGACAGCAAGCAATCAGCCCCAGCATTTT
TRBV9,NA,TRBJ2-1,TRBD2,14,CASSVGGRVNEQFF,TGTGCCAGCAGCGTGGGAGGGAGGGTGAATGAGCAGTTCTTC
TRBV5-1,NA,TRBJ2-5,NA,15,CASSPGDIGKETQYF,TGCGCCAGCAGCCCCGGGGACATCGGAAAGGAGACCCAGTACTTC
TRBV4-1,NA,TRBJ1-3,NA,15,CASSQSPGYGNTIYF,TGCGCCAGCAGCCAAAGTCCAGGCTATGGAAACACCATATATTTT
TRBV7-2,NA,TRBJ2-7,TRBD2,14,CASSLGTSVDEQYF,TGTGCCAGCAGCTTAGGGACTAGCGTCGACGAGCAGTACTTC
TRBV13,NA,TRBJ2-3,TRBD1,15,CASSLRGQGTDTQYF,TGTGCCAGCAGCTTACGTGGACAGGGCACAGATACGCAGTATTTT
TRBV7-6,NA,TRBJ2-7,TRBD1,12,CASSQQGTEQYF,TGTGCCAGCAGCCAACAGGGGACCGAGCAGTACTTC
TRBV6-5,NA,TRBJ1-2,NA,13,CASRQGANYGYTF,TGTGCCAGCAGACAGGGAGCAAACTATGGCTACACCTTC